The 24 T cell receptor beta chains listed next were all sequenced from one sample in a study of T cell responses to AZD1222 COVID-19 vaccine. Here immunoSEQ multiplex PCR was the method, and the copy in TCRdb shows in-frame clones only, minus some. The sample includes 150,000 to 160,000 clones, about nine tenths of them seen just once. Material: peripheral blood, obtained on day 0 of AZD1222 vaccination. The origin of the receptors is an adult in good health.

The CDR3 region is CASSMTGVGDQPQHF. Here the CDR3 DNA reads TGTGCCAGTAGTATGACAGGGGTAGGGGATCAGCCCCAGCATTTT. The chain uses TRBV19 and TRBJ1-5; 8 bases are a match to TRBD1. Germline lookup yields CDR1 LNHDA and CDR2 SQIVND (reference sequence). The V segment lost 3 bases and the J segment 5 bases; nucleotides outside the gene matches: 6. CDR3 length equals 15 residues. Full variable domain (missing parts from reference TRBV19 and TRBJ1-5): DGGITQSPKYLFRKEGQNVTLSCEQNLNHDAMYWYRQDPGQGLRLIYYSQIVNDFQKGDIAEGYSVSREKKESFPLTVTSAQKNPTAFYLCASSMTGVGDQPQHFGDGTRLSIL.

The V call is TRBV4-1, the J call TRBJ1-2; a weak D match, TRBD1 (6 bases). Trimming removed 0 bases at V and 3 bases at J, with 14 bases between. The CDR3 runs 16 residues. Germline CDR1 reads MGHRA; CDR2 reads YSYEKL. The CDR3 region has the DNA TGCGCCAGCAGCCAAGATCTCCAGGGGCCCTACTATGGCTACACCTTC. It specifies CASSQDLQGPYYGYTF.

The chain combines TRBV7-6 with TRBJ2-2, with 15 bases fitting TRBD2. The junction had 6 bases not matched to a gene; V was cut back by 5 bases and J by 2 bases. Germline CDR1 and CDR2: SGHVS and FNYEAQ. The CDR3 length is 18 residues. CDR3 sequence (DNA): TGTGCCAGCAGCATGGGACTAGCGGGGGGCCAAAACACCGGGGAGCTGTTTTTT. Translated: CASSMGLAGGQNTGELFF.

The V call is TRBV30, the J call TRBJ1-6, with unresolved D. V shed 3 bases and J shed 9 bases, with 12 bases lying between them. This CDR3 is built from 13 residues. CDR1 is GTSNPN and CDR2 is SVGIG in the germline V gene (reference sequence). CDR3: CAWSYASRSPLHF. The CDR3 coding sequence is TGTGCCTGGAGCTACGCTAGTCGTTCACCCCTCCACTTT.

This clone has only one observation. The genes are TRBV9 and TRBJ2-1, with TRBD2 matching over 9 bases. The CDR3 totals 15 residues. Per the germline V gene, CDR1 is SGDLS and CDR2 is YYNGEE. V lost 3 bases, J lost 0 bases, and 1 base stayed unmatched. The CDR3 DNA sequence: TGTGCCAGCAGCGGTAGCGGGAGCTCCTACAATGAGCAGTTCTTC. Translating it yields CASSGSGSSYNEQFF.

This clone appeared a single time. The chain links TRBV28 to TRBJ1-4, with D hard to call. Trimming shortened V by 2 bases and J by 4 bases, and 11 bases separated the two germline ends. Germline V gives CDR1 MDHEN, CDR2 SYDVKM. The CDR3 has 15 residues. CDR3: CASSLIPSINEKLFF. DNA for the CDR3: TGTGCCAGCAGTTTAATTCCCAGCATTAATGAAAAACTGTTTTTT.

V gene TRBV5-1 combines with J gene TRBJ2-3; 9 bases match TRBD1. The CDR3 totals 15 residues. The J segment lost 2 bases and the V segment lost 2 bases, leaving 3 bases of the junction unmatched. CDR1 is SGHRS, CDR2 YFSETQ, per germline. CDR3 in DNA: TGCGCCAGCAGCTTTATACAGGGGGCCACAGATACGCAGTATTTT. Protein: CASSFIQGATDTQYF.

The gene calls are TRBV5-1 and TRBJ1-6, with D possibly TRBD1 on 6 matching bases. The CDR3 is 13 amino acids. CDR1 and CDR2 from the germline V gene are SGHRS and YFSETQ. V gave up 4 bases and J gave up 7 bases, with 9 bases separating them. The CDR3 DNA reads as TGCGCCAGCAGCCCAACAGGGAATTCACCCCTCCACTTT. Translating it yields CASSPTGNSPLHF.

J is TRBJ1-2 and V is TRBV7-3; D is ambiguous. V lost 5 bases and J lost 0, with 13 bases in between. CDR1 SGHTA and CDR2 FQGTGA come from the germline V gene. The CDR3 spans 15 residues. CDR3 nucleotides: TGTGCCAGCAGCCCCTGGCGGCTCGCTAACTATGGCTACACCTTC. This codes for CASSPWRLANYGYTF.

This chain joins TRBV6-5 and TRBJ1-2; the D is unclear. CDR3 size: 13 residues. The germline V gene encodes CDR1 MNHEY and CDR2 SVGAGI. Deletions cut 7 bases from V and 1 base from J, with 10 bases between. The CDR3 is CASNLGFNYGYTF. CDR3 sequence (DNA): TGTGCCAGCAATTTAGGATTTAACTATGGCTACACCTTC.

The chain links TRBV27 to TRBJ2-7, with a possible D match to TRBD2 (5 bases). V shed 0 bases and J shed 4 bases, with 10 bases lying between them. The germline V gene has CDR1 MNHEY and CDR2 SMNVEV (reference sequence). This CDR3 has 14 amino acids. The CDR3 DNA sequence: TGTGCCAGCAGTTTATCGGGGAGTGGATACGAGCAGTACTTC. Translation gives CASSLSGSGYEQYF.

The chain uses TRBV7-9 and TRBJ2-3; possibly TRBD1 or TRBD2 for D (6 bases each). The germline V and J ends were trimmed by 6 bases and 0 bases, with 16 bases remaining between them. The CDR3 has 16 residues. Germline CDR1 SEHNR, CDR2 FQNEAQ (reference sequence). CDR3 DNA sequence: TGTGCCAGCAGGTCCGGGGGCTCGCCTAGCACAGATACGCAGTATTTT. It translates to CASRSGGSPSTDTQYF.

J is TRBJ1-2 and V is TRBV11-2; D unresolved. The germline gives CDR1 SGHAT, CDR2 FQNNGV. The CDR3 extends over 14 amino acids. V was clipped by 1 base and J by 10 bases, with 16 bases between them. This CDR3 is CASSLVRGSVDYTF. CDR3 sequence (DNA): TGTGCCAGCAGCTTAGTCCGGGGTTCTGTAGACTACACCTTC.

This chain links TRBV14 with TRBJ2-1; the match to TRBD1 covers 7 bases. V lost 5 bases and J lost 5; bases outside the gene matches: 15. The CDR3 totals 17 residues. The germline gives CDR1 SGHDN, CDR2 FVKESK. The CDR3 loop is CASSTQPDRRPDNEQFF. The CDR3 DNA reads TGTGCCAGCAGCACACAACCGGACAGGAGACCGGACAATGAGCAGTTCTTC.

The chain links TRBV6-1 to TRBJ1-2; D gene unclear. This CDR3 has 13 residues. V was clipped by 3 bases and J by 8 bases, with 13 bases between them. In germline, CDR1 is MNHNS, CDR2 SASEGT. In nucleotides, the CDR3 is TGTGCCAGCAGTGATACTCTTCCTTGGGGCTACACCTTC. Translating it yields CASSDTLPWGYTF.

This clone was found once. The CDR3 reads CASRPGGQGAGTIYF. CDR3 nucleotides: TGTGCCAGCAGGCCCGGGGGACAGGGGGCCGGCACCATATATTTT. V is TRBV2 and J is TRBJ1-3, with 12 bases that match TRBD1. Losses at the gene ends were 6 bases for V and 9 bases for J; bases not matched to a gene: 9. Germline CDR1 is SNHLY and CDR2 is FYNNEI. The CDR3 length is 15 residues.

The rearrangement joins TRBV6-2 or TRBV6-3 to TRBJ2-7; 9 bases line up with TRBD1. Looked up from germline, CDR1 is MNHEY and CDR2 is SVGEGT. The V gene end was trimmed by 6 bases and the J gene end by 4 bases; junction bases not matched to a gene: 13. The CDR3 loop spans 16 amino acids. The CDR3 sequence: CASSRPRTGERYEQYF. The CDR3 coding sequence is TGTGCCAGCAGCCGACCAAGGACAGGGGAACGGTACGAGCAGTACTTC.

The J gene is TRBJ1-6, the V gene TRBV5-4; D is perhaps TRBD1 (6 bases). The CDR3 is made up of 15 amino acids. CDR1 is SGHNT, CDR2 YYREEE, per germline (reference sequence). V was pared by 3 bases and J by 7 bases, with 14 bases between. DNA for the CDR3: TGTGCCAGCAGCTGGGGGGCCTCGGGGAATTCACCCCTCCACTTT. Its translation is CASSWGASGNSPLHF.

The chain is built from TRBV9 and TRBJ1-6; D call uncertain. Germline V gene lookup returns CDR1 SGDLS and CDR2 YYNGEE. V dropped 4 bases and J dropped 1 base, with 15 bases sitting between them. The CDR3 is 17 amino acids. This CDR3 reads CASSPPHGSSYNSPLHF. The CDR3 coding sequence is TGTGCCAGCAGCCCGCCGCATGGGAGTTCCTATAATTCACCCCTCCACTTT. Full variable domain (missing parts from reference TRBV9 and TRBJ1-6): DSGVTQTPKHLITATGQRVTLRCSPRSGDLSVYWYQQSLDQGLQFLIQYYNGEERAKGNILERFSAQQFPDLHSELNLSSLELGDSALYFCASSPPHGSSYNSPLHFGNGTRLTVT.

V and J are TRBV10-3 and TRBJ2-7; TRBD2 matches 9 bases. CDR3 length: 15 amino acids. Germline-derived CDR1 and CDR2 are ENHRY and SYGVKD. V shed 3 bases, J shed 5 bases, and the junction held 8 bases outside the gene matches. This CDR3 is CAISDLAGGPDEQYF. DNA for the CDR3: TGTGCCATCAGTGATTTGGCGGGAGGGCCCGACGAGCAGTACTTC.

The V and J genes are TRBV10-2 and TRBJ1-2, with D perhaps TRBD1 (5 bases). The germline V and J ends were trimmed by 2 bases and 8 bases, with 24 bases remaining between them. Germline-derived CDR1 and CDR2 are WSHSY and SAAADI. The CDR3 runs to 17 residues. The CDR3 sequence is CASSENSLHGAGWGYTF. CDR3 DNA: TGCGCCAGCAGTGAGAACTCTCTACACGGAGCAGGGTGGGGCTACACCTTC.

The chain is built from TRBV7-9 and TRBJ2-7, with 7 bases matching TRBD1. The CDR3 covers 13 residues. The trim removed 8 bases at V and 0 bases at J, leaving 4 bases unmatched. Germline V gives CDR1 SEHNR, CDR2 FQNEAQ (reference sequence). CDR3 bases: TGTGCCAGCCGGACAGGCCCCTCCTACGAGCAGTACTTC. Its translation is CASRTGPSYEQYF.

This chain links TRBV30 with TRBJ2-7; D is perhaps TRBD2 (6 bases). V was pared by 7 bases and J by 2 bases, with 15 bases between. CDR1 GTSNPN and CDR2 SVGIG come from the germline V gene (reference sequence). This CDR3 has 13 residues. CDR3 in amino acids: CAFRAGETYEQYF. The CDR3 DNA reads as TGTGCCTTCCGAGCGGGTGAAACCTACGAGCAGTACTTC. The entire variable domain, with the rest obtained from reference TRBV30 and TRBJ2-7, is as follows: SQTIHQWPATLVQPVGSPLSLECTVEGTSNPNLYWYRQAAGRGLQLLFYSVGIGQISSEVPQNLSASRPQDRQFILSSKKLLLSDSGFYLCAFRAGETYEQYFGPGTRLTVT.

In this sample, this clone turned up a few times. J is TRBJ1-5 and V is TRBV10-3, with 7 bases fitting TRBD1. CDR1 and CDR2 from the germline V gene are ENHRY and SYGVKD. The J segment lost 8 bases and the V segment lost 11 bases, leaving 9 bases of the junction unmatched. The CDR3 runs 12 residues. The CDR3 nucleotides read TGTGCCCTGACAGGGAACAAGGAGCCCCAGCATTTT. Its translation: CALTGNKEPQHF.